This entry is about one T cell receptor beta chain. Its cognate antigen is unknown. Normal lung was sampled as far from the tumour as possible, at least 3 cm. Germline CDR1 SGHVS, CDR2 FQNEAQ. CDR3 length: 14 amino acids. Trimming at V came to 5 bases and at J to 3 bases, leaving 3 bases not matched to a gene. Assay: immunoSEQ multiplex PCR; the TCRdb copy retains only in-frame clones and omits some. This table has about 3,200 clones, about four fifths appearing once. This record belongs to a study of immune cell composition in non-small cell lung cancer. Findings and limits, study-wide: Squamous carcinomas (around 80%) more often had tumour-associated clones >0.5% than adenocarcinomas (around 33%). TIL tumour reactivity correlated with maximal tumour-associated clone frequency in adenocarcinoma.

The sequencing sample was made of non-adjacent lung tissue. V and J are TRBV7-8 and TRBJ2-7; 11 bases are shared with TRBD2. The TCR originated in a human donor with non-small cell lung cancer. CDR3 DNA sequence: TGTGCCAGCAGCCGGCTAGCGGGGGGCTACGAGCAGTACTTC. Its translation: CASSRLAGGYEQYF.